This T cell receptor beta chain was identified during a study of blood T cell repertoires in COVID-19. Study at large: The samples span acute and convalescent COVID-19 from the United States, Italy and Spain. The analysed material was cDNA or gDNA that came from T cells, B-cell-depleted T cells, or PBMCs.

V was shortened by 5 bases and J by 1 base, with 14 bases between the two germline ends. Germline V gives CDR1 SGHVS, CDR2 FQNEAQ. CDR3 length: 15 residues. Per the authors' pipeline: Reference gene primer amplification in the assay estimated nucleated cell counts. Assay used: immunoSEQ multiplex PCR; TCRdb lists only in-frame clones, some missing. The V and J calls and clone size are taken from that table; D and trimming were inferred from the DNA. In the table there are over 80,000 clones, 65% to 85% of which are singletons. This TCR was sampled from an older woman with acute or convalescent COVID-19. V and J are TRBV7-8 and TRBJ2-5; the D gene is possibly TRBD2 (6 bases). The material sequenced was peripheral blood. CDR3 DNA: TGTGCCAGCAGCCCCATCCGGGACTCCCAAGAGACCCAGTACTTC. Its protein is CASSPIRDSQETQYF.